This T cell receptor (beta chain) is drawn from a study of response to subunit inactivated influenza vaccine. Study-wide points: Few new T cells, the authors suggested, are recruited by each seasonal influenza vaccination.

CDR3 size: 18 residues. Germline trimming cut 2 bases from V and 3 bases from J; bases unmatched to any gene: 11. Looked up from germline, CDR1 is KGHSH and CDR2 is LQKENI. TCRdb re-analysed the RT-PCR reads in MiXCR, keeping a single row per CDR3 protein. The sample gives about 780,000 distinct CDR3 sequences, roughly 20% of which show up once; about a tenth is in the top ten. This clonotype has only a few counts. Its antigen is still unknown. This sample comprised PBMCs from blood, obtained 5 days after vaccination. The V and J genes are TRBV18 and TRBJ2-7; TRBD2 matches at 12 bases. This TCR derives from a man aged 50 to 60 who received an inactivated influenza vaccine. For the CDR3, the DNA is TGTGCCAGCTCACCATCTAGCGGGAGGGATGCATTCATCTACGAGCAGTACTTC. Translating it yields CASSPSSGRDAFIYEQYF.